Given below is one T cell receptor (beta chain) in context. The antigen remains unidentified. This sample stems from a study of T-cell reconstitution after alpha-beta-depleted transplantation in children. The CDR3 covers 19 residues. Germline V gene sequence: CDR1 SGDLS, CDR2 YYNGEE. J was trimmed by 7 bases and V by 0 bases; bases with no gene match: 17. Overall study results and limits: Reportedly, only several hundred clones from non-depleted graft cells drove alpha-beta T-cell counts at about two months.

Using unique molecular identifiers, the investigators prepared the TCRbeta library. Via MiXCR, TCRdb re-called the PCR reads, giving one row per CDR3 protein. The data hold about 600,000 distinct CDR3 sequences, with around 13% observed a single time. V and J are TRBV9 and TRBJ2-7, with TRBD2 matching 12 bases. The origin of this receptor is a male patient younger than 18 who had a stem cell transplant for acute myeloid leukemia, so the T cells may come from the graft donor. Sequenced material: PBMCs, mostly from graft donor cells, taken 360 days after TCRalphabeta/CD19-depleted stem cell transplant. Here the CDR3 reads CASSVGPSGLAGPPGEQYF. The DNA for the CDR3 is TGTGCCAGCAGCGTAGGGCCATCCGGACTAGCGGGACCTCCGGGGGAGCAGTACTTC.